The entry below gives a single TCR beta chain sequence along with its context. The antigen is unknown. Clinical symptoms, serum thyroxine, TRAb, thyroid ultrasound and orbital computed tomography established diagnosis. Regions amplified from RNA transcripts were the TCR beta CDR3 regions. First-round RT-PCR of the TCR CDR3 relied on the HTBI primer set. TCRdb used MiXCR to reprocess the multiplex PCR reads, holding one entry per CDR3 protein. The sample has around 800,000 distinct CDR3 sequences, 38% seen once. These data belong to a study of T cells in Graves' hyperthyroidism and ophthalmopathy. Whole-study findings and limits: Ophthalmopathy was identified by the model a median approximately 6.9 months ahead of onset.

CDR3 length equals 15 residues. The ends lost 4 bases at V and 9 bases at J; junction bases unmatched: 9. Per germline, CDR1 SGHNT and CDR2 YYREEE (reference sequence). Sequencing used blood. The receptor was isolated from a man between 18 and 29 years old with Graves' hyperthyroidism. This chain uses TRBV5-4 with TRBJ1-6, with 8 bases identical to TRBD1. The CDR3 sequence is CASSQTGEGSSPLHF. DNA of the CDR3: TGTGCCAGCAGCCAGACAGGGGAAGGAAGTTCACCCCTCCACTTT.